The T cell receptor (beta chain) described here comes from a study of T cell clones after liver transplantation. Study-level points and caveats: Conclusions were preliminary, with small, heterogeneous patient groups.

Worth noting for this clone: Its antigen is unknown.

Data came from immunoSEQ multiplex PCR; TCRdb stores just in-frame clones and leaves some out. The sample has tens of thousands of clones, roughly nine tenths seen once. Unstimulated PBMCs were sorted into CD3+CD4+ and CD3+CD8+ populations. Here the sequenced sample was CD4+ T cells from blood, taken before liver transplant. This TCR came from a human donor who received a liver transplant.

The DNA of the CDR3 is TGTGCCAGCAGACCTAGCGGCGTTCCCGAGCAGTACTTC. This translates into CASRPSGVPEQYF. The genes are TRBV7-2 and TRBJ2-7; 7 nucleotides agree with TRBD2. The CDR3 length is 13 residues. Trimming removed 6 bases from V and 6 bases from J; junction bases left unmatched: 8. Germline values: CDR1 SGHTA, CDR2 FQGNSA.